The text below deals with one T cell receptor beta chain. This specimen comes from a study of T cells in Graves' hyperthyroidism and ophthalmopathy. There were TCR beta CDR3 regions amplified from RNA transcripts. First-round RT-PCR with HTBI primers amplified the TCR CDR3 region. Each CDR3 protein gets one entry after TCRdb re-called the multiplex PCR reads with MiXCR. The repertoire holds about 300,000 distinct CDR3 sequences, with about 19% as singletons. This CDR3 contains 17 residues. CDR1 is SGDLS, CDR2 YYNGEE, per germline. V trimming: 0 bases; J trimming: 1 base; junction bases outside the gene matches: 6.

The sequenced sample was blood. The receptor comes from a man aged 45 to 65 with Graves' ophthalmopathy. This rearrangement joins TRBV9 to TRBJ2-1, with TRBD1 matching 8 bases. In nucleotides, the CDR3 is TGTGCCAGCAGCGTAGGAGGCCGGGACAGGTCCTACAATGAGCAGTTCTTC. Translation gives CASSVGGRDRSYNEQFF.